The clone carrying this T cell receptor (beta chain) was recorded a few times. The data were taken from a study of blood T cell repertoires in COVID-19. Germline-derived CDR1 and CDR2 are WSHSY and SAAADI. V lost 5 bases to trimming and J lost 6 bases; unmatched junction nucleotides: 9. The CDR3 length is 15 residues. Generated by immunoSEQ multiplex PCR, the TCRdb table keeps only in-frame clones and is missing some. The table lists more than 200,000 clones, about four fifths of them singletons, with roughly 8% in the top ten. What was sequenced was peripheral blood. The chain joins TRBV10-2 to TRBJ1-5, with 8 bases aligning to TRBD1. The TCR comes from a woman in her 50s with acute or convalescent COVID-19. The CDR3 DNA follows: TGCGCCAGCAGTCCCTCGGACAGGGCTTTTCAGCCCCAGCATTTT. It yields the protein CASSPSDRAFQPQHF.